This T cell receptor (beta chain) is from a study of response to subunit inactivated influenza vaccine. Study-wide findings and caveats: New T cells are recruited in small numbers by each seasonal influenza vaccination, according to the authors' suggestion.

A note on this clonotype: The target antigen is unknown.

Trimming cost V 0 bases and J 2 bases, with 15 bases left between them. The CDR3 contains 17 residues. TCRdb re-called the RT-PCR reads through MiXCR, storing one row per CDR3 protein. The table records 150,000 to 200,000 distinct CDR3 sequences, about a tenth of them present only once. The V gene is TRBV23-1, the J gene TRBJ2-3, with TRBD2 as a possible D gene (5 bases). TRBV23-1 is reported as an ORF; its role is uncertain. The starting material was non-naive T cells sorted from PBMCs, obtained about 40 days after vaccination. The clonotype comes from a man aged 45 to 65 who received an inactivated influenza vaccine. As DNA, the CDR3 is TGCGCCAGCAGTCAATCGAGGGTAGCCCATCCCACAGATACGCAGTATTTT. Protein sequence: CASSQSRVAHPTDTQYF.